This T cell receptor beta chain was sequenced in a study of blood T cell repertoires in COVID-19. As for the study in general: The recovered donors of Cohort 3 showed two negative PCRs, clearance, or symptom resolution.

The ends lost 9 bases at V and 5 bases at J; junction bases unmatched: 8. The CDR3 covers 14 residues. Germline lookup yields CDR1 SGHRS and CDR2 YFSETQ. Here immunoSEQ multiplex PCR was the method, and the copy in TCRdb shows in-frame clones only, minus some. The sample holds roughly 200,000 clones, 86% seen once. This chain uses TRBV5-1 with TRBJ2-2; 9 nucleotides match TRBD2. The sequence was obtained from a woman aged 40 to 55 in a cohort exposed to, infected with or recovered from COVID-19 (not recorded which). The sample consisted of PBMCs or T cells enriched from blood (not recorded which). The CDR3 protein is CAIKGLANTGELFF. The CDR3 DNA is TGCGCCATCAAGGGACTAGCCAATACCGGGGAGCTGTTTTTT.